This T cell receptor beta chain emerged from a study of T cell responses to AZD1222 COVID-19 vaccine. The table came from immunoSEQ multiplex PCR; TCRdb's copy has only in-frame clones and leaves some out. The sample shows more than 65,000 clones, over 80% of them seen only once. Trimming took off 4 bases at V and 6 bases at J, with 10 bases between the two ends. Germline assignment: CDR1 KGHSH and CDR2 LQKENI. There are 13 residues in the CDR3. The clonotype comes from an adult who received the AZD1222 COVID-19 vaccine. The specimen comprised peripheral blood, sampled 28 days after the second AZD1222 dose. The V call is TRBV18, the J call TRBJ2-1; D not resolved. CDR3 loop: CASSQKDGNEQFF. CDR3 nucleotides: TGTGCCAGCTCACAGAAGGATGGCAATGAGCAGTTCTTC. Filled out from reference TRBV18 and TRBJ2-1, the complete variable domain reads NAGVMQNPRHLVRRRGQEARLRCSPMKGHSHVYWYRQLPEEGLKFMVYLQKENIIDESGMPKERFSAEFPKEGPSILRIQQVVRGDSAAYFCASSQKDGNEQFFGPGTRLTVL.